The TCR beta chain described here comes from a study of control samples from healthy donors and cancer patients. Here immunoSEQ multiplex PCR was the method, and the copy in TCRdb shows in-frame clones only, minus some. The sample lists 120,000 or so clones, 89% occurring once. Unmatched junction bases numbered 6, after V lost 4 bases and J lost 9 bases. Germline V CDR1 and CDR2: LGHDT, YNNKEL (reference sequence). CDR3 size: 14 residues. The receptor was isolated from a man between 50 and 59 years old in good health. The V and J genes are TRBV3-1 (or the pseudogene TRBV3-2) and TRBJ2-1, with 10 bases fitting TRBD2. Sequencing was carried out using blood. This chain's CDR3 is CASSPQRGGSEQFF. The CDR3 DNA is TGTGCCAGCAGCCCCCAGCGGGGGGGCAGTGAGCAGTTCTTC.